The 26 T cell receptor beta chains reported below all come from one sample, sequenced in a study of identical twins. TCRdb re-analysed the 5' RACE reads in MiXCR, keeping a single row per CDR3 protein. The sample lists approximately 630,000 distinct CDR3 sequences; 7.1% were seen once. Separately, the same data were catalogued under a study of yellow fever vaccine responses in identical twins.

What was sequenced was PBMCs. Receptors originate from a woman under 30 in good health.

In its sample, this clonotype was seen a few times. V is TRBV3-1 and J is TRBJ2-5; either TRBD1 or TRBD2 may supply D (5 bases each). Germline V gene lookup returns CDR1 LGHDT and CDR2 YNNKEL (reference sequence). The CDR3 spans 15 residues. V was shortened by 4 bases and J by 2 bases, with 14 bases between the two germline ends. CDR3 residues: CASSRNWGFQETQYF. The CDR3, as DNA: TGTGCCAGCAGCCGGAACTGGGGGTTTCAAGAGACCCAGTACTTC.

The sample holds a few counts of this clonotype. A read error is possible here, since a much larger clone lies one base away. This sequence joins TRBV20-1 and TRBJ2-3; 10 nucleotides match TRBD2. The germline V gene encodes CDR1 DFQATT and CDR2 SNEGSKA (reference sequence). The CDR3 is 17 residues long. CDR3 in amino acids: CCARDDNSGGPLGTQYF. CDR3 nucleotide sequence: TGCTGTGCTAGAGATGACAATAGCGGGGGGCCCTTGGGTACGCAGTATTTT.

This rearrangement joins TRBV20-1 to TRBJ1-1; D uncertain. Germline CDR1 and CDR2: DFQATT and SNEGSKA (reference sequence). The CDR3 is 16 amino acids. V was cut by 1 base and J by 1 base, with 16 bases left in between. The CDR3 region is CSARARHERWNTEAFF. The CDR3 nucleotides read TGCAGTGCTAGAGCCCGACACGAGAGGTGGAACACTGAAGCTTTCTTT.

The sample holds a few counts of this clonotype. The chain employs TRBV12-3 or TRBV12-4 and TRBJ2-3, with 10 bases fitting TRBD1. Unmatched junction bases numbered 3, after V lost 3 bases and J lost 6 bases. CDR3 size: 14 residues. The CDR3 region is CASSFRQGADTQYF. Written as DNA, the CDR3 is TGTGCCAGCAGTTTTCGACAGGGGGCTGATACGCAGTATTTT.

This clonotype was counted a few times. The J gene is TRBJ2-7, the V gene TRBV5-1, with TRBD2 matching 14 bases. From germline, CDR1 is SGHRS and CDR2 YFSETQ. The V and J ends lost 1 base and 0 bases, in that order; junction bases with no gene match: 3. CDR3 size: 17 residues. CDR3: CASSLYGLAGGSYEQYF. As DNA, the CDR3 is TGCGCCAGCAGCTTGTACGGACTAGCGGGGGGCTCCTACGAGCAGTACTTC.

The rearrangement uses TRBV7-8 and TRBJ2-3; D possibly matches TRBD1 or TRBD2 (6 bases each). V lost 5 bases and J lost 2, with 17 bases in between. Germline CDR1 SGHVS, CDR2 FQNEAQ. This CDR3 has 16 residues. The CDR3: CASSLDGGALTDTQYF. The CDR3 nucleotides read TGTGCCAGCAGCCTCGACGGGGGCGCCCTCACAGATACGCAGTATTTT.

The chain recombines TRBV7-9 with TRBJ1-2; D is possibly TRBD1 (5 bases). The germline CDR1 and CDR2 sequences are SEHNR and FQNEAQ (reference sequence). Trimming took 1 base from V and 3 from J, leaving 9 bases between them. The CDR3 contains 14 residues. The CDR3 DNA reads TGTGCCAGCAGCTTAGAAACGGGGCACTATGGCTACACCTTC. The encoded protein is CASSLETGHYGYTF.

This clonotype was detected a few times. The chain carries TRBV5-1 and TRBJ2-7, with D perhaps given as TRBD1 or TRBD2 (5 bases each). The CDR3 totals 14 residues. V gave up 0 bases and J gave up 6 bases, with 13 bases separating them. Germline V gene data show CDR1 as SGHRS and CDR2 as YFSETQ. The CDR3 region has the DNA TGCGCCAGCAGCTTGGGGGACGGAGTAACCGAGCAGTACTTC. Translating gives CASSLGDGVTEQYF.

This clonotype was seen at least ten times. This CDR3 is CSVEDEDGGNNEQFF. The CDR3 DNA reads TGCAGCGTTGAAGATGAGGACGGGGGGAACAATGAGCAGTTCTTC. The rearrangement links TRBV29-1 to TRBJ2-1; 7 bases map to TRBD2. Germline assignment: CDR1 SQVTM and CDR2 ANQGSEA. The CDR3 contains 15 residues. The ends lost 0 bases at V and 5 bases at J; junction bases unmatched: 7.

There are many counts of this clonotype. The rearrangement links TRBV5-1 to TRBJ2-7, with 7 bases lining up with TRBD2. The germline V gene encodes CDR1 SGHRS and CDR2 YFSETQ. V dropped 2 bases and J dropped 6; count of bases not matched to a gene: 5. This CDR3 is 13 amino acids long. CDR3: CASSLAGLSEQYF. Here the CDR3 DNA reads TGCGCCAGCAGCTTAGCGGGATTATCCGAGCAGTACTTC.

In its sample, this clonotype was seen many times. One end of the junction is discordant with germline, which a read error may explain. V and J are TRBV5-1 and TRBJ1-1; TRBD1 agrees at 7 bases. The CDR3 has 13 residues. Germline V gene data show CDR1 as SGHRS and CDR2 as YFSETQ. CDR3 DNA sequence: TGTGCCAGCAGCTCACAGGGGCGCACTGAAGCTTTCTTT. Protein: CASSSQGRTEAFF. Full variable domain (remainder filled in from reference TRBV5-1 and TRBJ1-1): KAGVTQTPRYLIKTRGQQVTLSCSPISGHRSVSWYQQTPGQGLQFLFEYFSETQRNKGNFPGRFSGRQFSNSRSEMNVSTLELGDSALYLCASSSQGRTEAFFGQGTRLTVV.

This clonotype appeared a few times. The DNA for the CDR3 is TGTGCCAGCAGTTTAGCGGGACATATCTTAGTAACCTATGGCTACACCTTC. This encodes CASSLAGHILVTYGYTF. This chain joins TRBV28 and TRBJ1-2; possibly TRBD1 for D (6 bases). The V gene lost 2 bases and the J gene lost 4 bases, with 20 bases spanning the gap. The CDR3 is made up of 17 amino acids. CDR1 MDHEN and CDR2 SYDVKM come from the germline V gene.

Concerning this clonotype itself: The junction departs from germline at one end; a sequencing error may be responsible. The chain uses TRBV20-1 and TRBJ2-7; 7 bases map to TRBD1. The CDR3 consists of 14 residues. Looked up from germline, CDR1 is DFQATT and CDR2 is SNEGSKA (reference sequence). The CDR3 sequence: CCAFKQGSSYEQYF. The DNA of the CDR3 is TGCTGTGCCTTTAAACAGGGGAGCTCCTACGAGCAGTACTTC.

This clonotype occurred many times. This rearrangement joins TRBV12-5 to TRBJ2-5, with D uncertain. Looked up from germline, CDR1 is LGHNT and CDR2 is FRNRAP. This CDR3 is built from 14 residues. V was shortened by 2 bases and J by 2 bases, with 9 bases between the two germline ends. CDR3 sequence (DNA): TGTGCTAGTGGTTTGAGCCCAGAGCAAGAGACCCAGTACTTC. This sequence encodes CASGLSPEQETQYF.

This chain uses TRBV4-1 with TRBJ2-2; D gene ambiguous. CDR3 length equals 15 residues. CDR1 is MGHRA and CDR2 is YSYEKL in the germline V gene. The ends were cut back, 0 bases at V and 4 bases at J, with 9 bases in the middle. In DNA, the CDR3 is TGCGCCAGCAGCCAAGAGATCTGGGGCACCGGGGAGCTGTTTTTT. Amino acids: CASSQEIWGTGELFF.

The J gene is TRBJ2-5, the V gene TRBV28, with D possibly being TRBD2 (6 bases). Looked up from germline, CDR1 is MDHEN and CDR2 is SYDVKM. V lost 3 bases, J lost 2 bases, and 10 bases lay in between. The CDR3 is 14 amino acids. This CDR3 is CASSFWRGQETQYF. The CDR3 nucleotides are TGTGCCAGCAGTTTCTGGAGGGGTCAAGAGACCCAGTACTTC.

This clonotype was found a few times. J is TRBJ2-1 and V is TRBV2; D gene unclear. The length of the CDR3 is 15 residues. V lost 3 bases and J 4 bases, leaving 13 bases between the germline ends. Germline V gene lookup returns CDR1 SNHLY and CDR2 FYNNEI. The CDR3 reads CASSDEQRWYNEQFF. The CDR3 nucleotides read TGTGCCAGCAGTGATGAACAGAGATGGTACAATGAGCAGTTCTTC.

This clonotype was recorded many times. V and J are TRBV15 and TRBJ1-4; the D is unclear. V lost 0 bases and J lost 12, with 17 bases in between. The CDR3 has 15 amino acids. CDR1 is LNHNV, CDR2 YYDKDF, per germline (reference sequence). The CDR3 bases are TGTGCCACCAGCAGAGAGTTTGGAGTTGGGAAGGAACTGTTTTTT. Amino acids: CATSREFGVGKELFF. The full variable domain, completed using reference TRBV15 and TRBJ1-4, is DAMVIQNPRYQVTQFGKPVTLSCSQTLNHNVMYWYQQKSSQAPKLLFHYYDKDFNNEADTPDNFQSRRPNTSFCFLDIRSPGLGDTAMYLCATSREFGVGKELFFGSGTQLSVL.

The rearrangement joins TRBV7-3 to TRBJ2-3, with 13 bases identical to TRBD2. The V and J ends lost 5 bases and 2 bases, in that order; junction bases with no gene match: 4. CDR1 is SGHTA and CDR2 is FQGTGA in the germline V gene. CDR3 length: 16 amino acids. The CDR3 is CASSPGTSGDTDTQYF. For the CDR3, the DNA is TGTGCCAGCAGCCCCGGGACTAGCGGGGACACAGATACGCAGTATTTT.

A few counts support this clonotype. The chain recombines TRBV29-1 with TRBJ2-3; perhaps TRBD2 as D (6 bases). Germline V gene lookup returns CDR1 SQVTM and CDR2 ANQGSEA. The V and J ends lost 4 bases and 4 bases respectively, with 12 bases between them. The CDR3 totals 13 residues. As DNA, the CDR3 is TGCAGCGTTGTCGCACTAGCCGCAGATACGCAGTATTTT. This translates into CSVVALAADTQYF.

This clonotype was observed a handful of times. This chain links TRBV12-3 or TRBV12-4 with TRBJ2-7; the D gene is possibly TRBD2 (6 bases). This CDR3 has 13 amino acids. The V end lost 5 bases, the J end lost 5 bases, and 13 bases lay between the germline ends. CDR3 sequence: CASSPRTTHEQYF. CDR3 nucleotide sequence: TGTGCCAGCAGTCCACGGACTACCCACGAGCAGTACTTC.

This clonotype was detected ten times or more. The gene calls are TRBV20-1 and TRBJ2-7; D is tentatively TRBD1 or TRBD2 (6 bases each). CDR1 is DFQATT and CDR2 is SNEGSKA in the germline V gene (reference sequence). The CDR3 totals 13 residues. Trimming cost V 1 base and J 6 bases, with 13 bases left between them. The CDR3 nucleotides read TGCAGTGCTAGAGTTCTCGGAGGGGGCGAGCAGTACTTC. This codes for CSARVLGGGEQYF.

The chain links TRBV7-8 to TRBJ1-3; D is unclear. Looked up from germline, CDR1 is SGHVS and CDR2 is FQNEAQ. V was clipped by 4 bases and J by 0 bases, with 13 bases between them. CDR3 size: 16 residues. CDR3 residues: CASSYEVFPSGNTIYF. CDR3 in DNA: TGTGCCAGCAGCTACGAGGTGTTTCCCTCTGGAAACACCATATATTTT.

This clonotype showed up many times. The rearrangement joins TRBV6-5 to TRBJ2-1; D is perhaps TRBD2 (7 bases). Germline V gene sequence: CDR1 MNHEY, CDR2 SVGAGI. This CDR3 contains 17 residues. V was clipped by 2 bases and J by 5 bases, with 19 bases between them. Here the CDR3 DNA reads TGTGCCAGCAGTTACCGCCGTGGGGGGGCCGTCAACAATGAGCAGTTCTTC. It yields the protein CASSYRRGGAVNNEQFF.

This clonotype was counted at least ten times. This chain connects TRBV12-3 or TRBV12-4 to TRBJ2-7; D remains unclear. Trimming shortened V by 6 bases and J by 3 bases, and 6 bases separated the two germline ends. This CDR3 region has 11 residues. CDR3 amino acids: CASSLLYEQYF. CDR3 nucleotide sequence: TGTGCCAGCAGCCTCCTCTACGAGCAGTACTTC.

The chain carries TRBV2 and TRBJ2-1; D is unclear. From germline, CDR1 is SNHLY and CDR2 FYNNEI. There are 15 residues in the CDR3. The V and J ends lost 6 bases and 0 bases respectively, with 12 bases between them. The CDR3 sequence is CASSLVPPSYNEQFF. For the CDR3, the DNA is TGTGCCAGCAGCCTGGTCCCCCCCTCCTACAATGAGCAGTTCTTC.